This TCR beta chain appears in the sequencing data of a study of PD-L1 blockade in urothelial cancer. CDR1 and CDR2 from the germline V gene are MNHEY and SMNVEV (reference sequence). This CDR3 is built from 13 residues. The V end was cut by 6 bases, the J end by 2 bases, with 8 bases between. Clones were sequenced by immunoSEQ multiplex PCR, and TCRdb holds only the in-frame ones, with some missing. The sample records 60,000 to 70,000 clones, about 76% being singletons. Time point described: pretreatment peripheral blood. The V gene is TRBV27, the J gene TRBJ1-5; D not certain. This receptor was obtained from a man in his 70s with urothelial cancer. Source: PBMCs, taken around atezolizumab (anti-PD-L1) treatment. The CDR3 loop is CASREGGNQPQHF. In DNA, the CDR3 is TGTGCCAGCAGGGAGGGCGGCAATCAGCCCCAGCATTTT.